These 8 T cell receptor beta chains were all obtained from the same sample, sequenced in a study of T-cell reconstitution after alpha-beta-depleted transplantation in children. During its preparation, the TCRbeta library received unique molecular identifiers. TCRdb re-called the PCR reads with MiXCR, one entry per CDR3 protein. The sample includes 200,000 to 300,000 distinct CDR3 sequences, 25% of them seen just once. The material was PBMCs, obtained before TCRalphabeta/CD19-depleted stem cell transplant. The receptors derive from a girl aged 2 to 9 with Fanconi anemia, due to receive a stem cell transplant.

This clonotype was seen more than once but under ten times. The CDR3 region is CASSVVDREPPYSTDTQYF. CDR3 sequence (DNA): TGTGCCAGCAGCGTAGTAGACAGAGAACCCCCCTATAGCACAGATACGCAGTATTTT. The genes are TRBV9 and TRBJ2-3, with D possibly TRBD1 on 5 matching bases. This CDR3 has 19 amino acids. V gave up 0 bases and J gave up 0 bases, with 20 bases separating them. Germline loops: CDR1 SGDLS, CDR2 YYNGEE.

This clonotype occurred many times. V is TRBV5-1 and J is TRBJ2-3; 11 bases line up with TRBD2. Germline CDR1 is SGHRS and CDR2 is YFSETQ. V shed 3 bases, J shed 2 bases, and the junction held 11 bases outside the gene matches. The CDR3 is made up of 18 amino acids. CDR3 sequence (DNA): TGCGCCAGCAGCTGGACTAGCGGGTTATCATTAACCACAGATACGCAGTATTTT. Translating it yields CASSWTSGLSLTTDTQYF.

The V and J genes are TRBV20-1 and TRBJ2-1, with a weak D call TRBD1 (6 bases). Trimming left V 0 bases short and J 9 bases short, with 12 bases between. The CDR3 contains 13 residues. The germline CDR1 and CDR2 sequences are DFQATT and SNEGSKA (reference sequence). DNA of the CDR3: TGCAGTGCTAGAGATCTAGGGGGACCTGAGCAGTTCTTC. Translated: CSARDLGGPEQFF.

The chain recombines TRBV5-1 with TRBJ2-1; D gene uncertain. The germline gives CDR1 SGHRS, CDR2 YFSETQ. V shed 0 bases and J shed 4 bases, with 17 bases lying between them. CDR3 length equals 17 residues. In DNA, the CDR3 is TGCGCCAGCAGCTTGGCCTCACCCGTCCTCCTATACAATGAGCAGTTCTTC. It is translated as CASSLASPVLLYNEQFF.

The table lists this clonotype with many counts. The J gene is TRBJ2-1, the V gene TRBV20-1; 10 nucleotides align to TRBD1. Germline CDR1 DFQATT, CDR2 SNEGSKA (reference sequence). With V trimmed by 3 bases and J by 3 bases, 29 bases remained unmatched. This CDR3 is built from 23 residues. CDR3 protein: CSARLRLNRDRGSLGLGYNEQFF. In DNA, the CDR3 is TGCAGTGCTAGGCTACGGCTCAACCGGGACAGGGGTTCTCTCGGACTAGGCTACAATGAGCAGTTCTTC.

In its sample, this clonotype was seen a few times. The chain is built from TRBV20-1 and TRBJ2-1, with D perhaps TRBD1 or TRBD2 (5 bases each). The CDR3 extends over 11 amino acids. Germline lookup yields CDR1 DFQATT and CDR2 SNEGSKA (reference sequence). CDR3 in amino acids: CGGVSYNEQFF. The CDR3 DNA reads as TGCGGGGGAGTCTCCTACAATGAGCAGTTCTTC.

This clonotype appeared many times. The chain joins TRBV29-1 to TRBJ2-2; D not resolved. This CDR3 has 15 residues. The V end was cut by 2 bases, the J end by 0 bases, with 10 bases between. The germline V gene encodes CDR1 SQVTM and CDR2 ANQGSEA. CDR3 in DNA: TGCAGCGTTGAAAGGAACGGTGCGAACACCGGGGAGCTGTTTTTT. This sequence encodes CSVERNGANTGELFF.

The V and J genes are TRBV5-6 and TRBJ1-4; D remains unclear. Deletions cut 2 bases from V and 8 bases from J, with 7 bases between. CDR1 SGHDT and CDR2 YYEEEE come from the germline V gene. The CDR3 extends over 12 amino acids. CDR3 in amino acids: CASSLGPEKLFF. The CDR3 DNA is TGTGCCAGCAGCTTAGGGCCCGAAAAACTGTTTTTT.